These 15 T cell receptor beta chains originate from one sample sequenced in a study of T cell responses to AZD1222 COVID-19 vaccine. The table came from immunoSEQ multiplex PCR; TCRdb's copy has only in-frame clones and leaves some out. This sample yields around 150,000 clones, of which 90% to 95% are seen a single time; roughly 5.6% belongs to the top ten. Sample: peripheral blood, taken 28 days after the second AZD1222 dose. These receptor sequences come from an adult who received the AZD1222 COVID-19 vaccine.

The chain couples TRBV19 to TRBJ1-5, with D unresolved. The CDR3 loop spans 15 amino acids. Trimming left V 7 bases short and J 4 bases short, with 17 bases between. The germline V gene encodes CDR1 LNHDA and CDR2 SQIVND (reference sequence). DNA for the CDR3: TGTGCCAGTACTACTTCGCAGGAAGCGAATCAGCCCCAGCATTTT. This gives the protein CASTTSQEANQPQHF.

The CDR3 DNA reads TGCAGTGCTAGTTTAGGCCCTACCCGGCTTCAGCCCCAGCATTTT. Translation: CSASLGPTRLQPQHF. The chain combines TRBV20-1 with TRBJ1-5; D gene ambiguous. From germline, CDR1 is DFQATT and CDR2 SNEGSKA (reference sequence). V was clipped by 3 bases and J by 6 bases, with 18 bases between them. The CDR3 is 15 amino acids.

This clone was seen more than once but under ten times. The chain is built from TRBV6-5 and TRBJ2-7; 8 bases agree with TRBD1. V dropped 2 bases and J dropped 7; count of bases not matched to a gene: 1. Germline V gene lookup returns CDR1 MNHEY and CDR2 SVGAGI. The length of the CDR3 is 12 residues. CDR3 sequence: CASSYDRGEQYF. Written as DNA, the CDR3 is TGTGCCAGCAGTTACGACAGGGGAGAGCAGTACTTC.

The rearrangement links TRBV19 to TRBJ1-5; D uncertain. Germline CDR1 is LNHDA and CDR2 is SQIVND (reference sequence). The CDR3 extends over 13 amino acids. V gave up 1 base and J gave up 4 bases, with 5 bases separating them. The CDR3 sequence is CASSIASNQPQHF. The CDR3 DNA reads TGTGCCAGTAGTATAGCATCTAATCAGCCCCAGCATTTT.

This clone was seen more than once but under ten times. V is TRBV7-2 and J is TRBJ2-7, with a tentative D call TRBD2 (6 bases). Germline V gene data show CDR1 as SGHTA and CDR2 as FQGNSA. The CDR3 extends over 15 amino acids. V shed 2 bases and J shed 2 bases, with 13 bases lying between them. The CDR3 region has the DNA TGTGCCAGCAGCTTAAGGTCGGGAGCCCCCTACGAGCAGTACTTC. Translated: CASSLRSGAPYEQYF.

A word on this clone: The junction shows a germline mismatch at one end, possibly a read error. The chain employs TRBV18 and TRBJ1-1; D possibly corresponds to TRBD1 (6 bases). Germline V gives CDR1 KGHSH, CDR2 LQKENI. The CDR3 runs 14 residues. Here the CDR3 reads CASSPQSSGPEGGF. For the CDR3, the DNA is TGTGCCAGCTCACCACAATCTTCTGGCCCGGAGGGGGGGTTT.

The chain uses TRBV7-8 and TRBJ2-1; D gene ambiguous. V gave up 5 bases and J gave up 3 bases, with 20 bases separating them. The CDR3 spans 17 residues. In germline, CDR1 is SGHVS, CDR2 FQNEAQ. Here the CDR3 reads CASSQRSDHSSYNEQFF. The CDR3 coding sequence is TGTGCCAGCAGCCAAAGGTCCGATCACTCAAGCTACAATGAGCAGTTCTTC.

This chain joins TRBV15 and TRBJ2-7, with TRBD1 as a possible D gene (6 bases). The CDR3 consists of 17 residues. The V and J ends lost 3 bases and 3 bases respectively, with 21 bases between them. Germline CDR1 is LNHNV and CDR2 is YYDKDF (reference sequence). CDR3 amino acids: CATSSWETSEGVYEQYF. DNA for the CDR3: TGTGCCACCAGCAGTTGGGAGACATCTGAGGGGGTCTACGAGCAGTACTTC.

The CDR3 reads CASSPLPEGWGNTIYF. The CDR3 DNA sequence: TGTGCCAGCAGCCCCCTCCCGGAAGGGTGGGGAAACACCATATATTTT. The rearrangement uses TRBV7-2 and TRBJ1-3; D ambiguous. The germline V gene encodes CDR1 SGHTA and CDR2 FQGNSA. V was cut by 5 bases and J by 4 bases, with 18 bases left in between. This CDR3 comprises 16 residues.

V and J are TRBV11-3 and TRBJ2-1; 8 positions match TRBD2. CDR3 size: 14 residues. V was pared by 3 bases and J by 7 bases, with 5 bases of the junction left unmatched. CDR1 and CDR2 (germline): SGHNT, YENEEA. In nucleotides, the CDR3 is TGTGCCAGCAGCTTGGGGACTAGGTGGAATGAGCAGTTCTTC. Its translation: CASSLGTRWNEQFF.

The rearrangement joins TRBV14 to TRBJ2-7; TRBD2 might be the D (5 bases). The CDR3 has 13 residues. V lost 2 bases, J lost 6 bases, and 11 bases lay in between. The germline V gene encodes CDR1 SGHDN and CDR2 FVKESK. The CDR3 coding sequence is TGTGCCAGCAGCCAAAGAGAAGGGAGCGAGCAGTACTTC. Its translation: CASSQREGSEQYF.

V is TRBV2 and J is TRBJ1-1, with 7 bases aligning to TRBD1. Germline V lookup: CDR1 SNHLY, CDR2 FYNNEI. The CDR3 length is 13 residues. V was clipped by 6 bases and J by 3 bases; unmatched bases: 4. The CDR3 coding sequence is TGTGCCAGCAGGAACAGGGGATACACTGAAGCTTTCTTT. It specifies CASRNRGYTEAFF.

The chain employs TRBV7-9 and TRBJ2-2; D not resolved. Germline assignment: CDR1 SEHNR and CDR2 FQNEAQ (reference sequence). This CDR3 spans 14 amino acids. The V and J ends lost 0 bases and 0 bases respectively, with 2 bases between them. The CDR3 reads CASSLAPNTGELFF. The CDR3 bases are TGTGCCAGCAGCTTAGCTCCGAACACCGGGGAGCTGTTTTTT.

CDR3 residues: CASSLQGAHMSPLHF. The DNA of the CDR3 is TGTGCCAGCAGTTTACAAGGGGCTCATATGTCACCCCTCCACTTT. V is TRBV27 and J is TRBJ1-6, with D tentatively TRBD1 (5 bases). Trimming shortened V by 2 bases and J by 10 bases, and 15 bases separated the two germline ends. Germline CDR1 MNHEY, CDR2 SMNVEV (reference sequence). CDR3 length equals 15 residues.

The CDR3 DNA is TGTGCCAGCTCGCGGACAGACAACTATGGCTACACCTTC. Its translation: CASSRTDNYGYTF. V and J are TRBV18 and TRBJ1-2; D perhaps matches TRBD1 (6 bases). The V end was cut by 6 bases, the J end by 2 bases, with 10 bases between. CDR1 and CDR2 from the germline V gene are KGHSH and LQKENI. This CDR3 comprises 13 residues.